Presented here are 32 T cell receptor beta chains from one specimen sequenced in a study of human T cells and chemical hapten exposure. Each CDR3 protein gets one entry after TCRdb re-called the RACE reads with MiXCR. The data contain fewer than 65,000 distinct CDR3 sequences, roughly 8.8% of them singletons. The time point was: pre-sensitization, week 0. The treatment: therapeutic diphenylcyclopropenone sensitization with weekly scalp DPC. Sequencing was performed on whole blood, taken in connection with sensitization to the hapten diphenylcyclopropenone (DPC). These receptors came from a woman aged 35 to 49 with alopecia areata. Some clones in this sample may be carry-over from other donors' samples.

The V and J genes are TRBV7-3 and TRBJ1-4, with D maybe TRBD1 (6 bases). The V end was cut by 5 bases, the J end by 5 bases, with 21 bases between. The CDR3 totals 17 residues. Germline V gives CDR1 SGHTA, CDR2 FQGTGA. The CDR3 spells CASSIVGRGPKNEKLFF. DNA for the CDR3: TGTGCCAGCAGCATCGTCGGGCGGGGGCCTAAGAATGAAAAACTGTTTTTT.

This clonotype has just a few counts. The V gene is TRBV27, the J gene TRBJ2-7; 8 positions match TRBD1. Losses at the gene ends were 5 bases for V and 5 bases for J; bases not matched to a gene: 5. The CDR3 has 13 residues. Germline values: CDR1 MNHEY, CDR2 SMNVEV (reference sequence). CDR3 amino acids: CASSTQDRDEQYF. Written as DNA, the CDR3 is TGTGCCAGCAGTACCCAGGACAGGGACGAGCAGTACTTC.

This chain links TRBV4-1 with TRBJ1-5; no clear D gene. Germline V gene data show CDR1 as MGHRA and CDR2 as YSYEKL. This CDR3 is 15 amino acids long. With 0 bases removed from V and 4 bases from J, the gap between germline ends came to 10 bases. The CDR3 protein is CASSQEGSPNQPQHF. The CDR3 DNA reads as TGCGCCAGCAGCCAAGAAGGATCTCCAAATCAGCCCCAGCATTTT.

This clonotype was seen at least ten times. This chain links TRBV24-1 with TRBJ1-6; D is undetermined. The V and J ends lost 6 bases and 9 bases respectively, with 11 bases between them. The CDR3 has 13 residues. Germline V lookup: CDR1 KGHDR, CDR2 SFDVKD. The CDR3 DNA follows: TGTGCCACCAGTCGGTCGGCGGCTTCACCCCTCCACTTT. Its protein is CATSRSAASPLHF.

This clonotype occurred a few times. The chain employs TRBV4-1 and TRBJ2-7, with D possibly TRBD2 on 5 matching bases. Looked up from germline, CDR1 is MGHRA and CDR2 is YSYEKL. The V and J ends lost 1 base and 0 bases respectively, with 13 bases between them. The length of the CDR3 is 16 residues. As DNA, the CDR3 is TGCGCCAGCAGCCAAGCTACAGCGGCCATCTCCTACGAGCAGTACTTC. It yields the protein CASSQATAAISYEQYF.

This clonotype was seen at least ten times. This rearrangement joins TRBV7-9 to TRBJ2-7, with a tentative D call TRBD2 (6 bases). This CDR3 has 14 residues. Deletions cut 5 bases from V and 3 bases from J, with 14 bases between. Germline loops: CDR1 SEHNR, CDR2 FQNEAQ (reference sequence). CDR3 DNA sequence: TGTGCCAGCAGCGCCGGGACTCAAGTCTACGAGCAGTACTTC. Translation: CASSAGTQVYEQYF.

This clonotype has a count of ten or more. This chain uses TRBV7-3 with TRBJ1-5; no firm D call. Trimming removed 0 bases from V and 5 bases from J, with 5 bases in between. CDR1 and CDR2 (germline): SGHTA, FQGTGA. The CDR3 is 13 residues long. The CDR3 DNA is TGTGCCAGCAGCTTAACGCGGGATCAGCCCCAGCATTTT. Translating gives CASSLTRDQPQHF.

This clonotype has a count of ten or more. V is TRBV28 and J is TRBJ2-7; 8 bases are shared with TRBD1. This CDR3 spans 12 amino acids. The V gene end was trimmed by 6 bases and the J gene end by 6 bases; junction bases not matched to a gene: 4. Germline CDR1 is MDHEN and CDR2 is SYDVKM. The CDR3 coding sequence is TGTGCCAGCAGCTGGACAGGGAGCGAGCAGTACTTC. This gives the protein CASSWTGSEQYF.

This clonotype was seen at least ten times. The chain uses TRBV20-1 and TRBJ1-6; 7 positions match TRBD1. V lost 6 bases and J lost 14; bases outside the gene matches: 13. The CDR3 covers 13 residues. Germline CDR1 reads DFQATT; CDR2 reads SNEGSKA (reference sequence). CDR3 coding DNA: TGCAGTGCCCACGAGACAGGGAGGAACGCCCTCCACTTT. Its protein product is CSAHETGRNALHF.

The gene calls are TRBV20-1 and TRBJ1-1, with TRBD1 matching 7 bases. CDR1 is DFQATT and CDR2 is SNEGSKA in the germline V gene (reference sequence). The CDR3 has 15 residues. Trimming took 0 bases from V and 1 from J; bases not matched to a gene: 5. CDR3 DNA sequence: TGCAGTGCTAGAGATTGGGGGACAGCGAACACTGAAGCTTTCTTT. Translating gives CSARDWGTANTEAFF.

This clonotype was observed at least ten times. The chain recombines TRBV29-1 with TRBJ1-5; D is possibly TRBD1 (5 bases). CDR1 SQVTM and CDR2 ANQGSEA come from the germline V gene. Trimming stripped 7 bases from V and 2 bases from J, with 12 bases between. The CDR3 loop spans 13 amino acids. The CDR3 DNA sequence: TGCAGCGCTATGGGAGGGGGCAATCAGCCCCAGCATTTT. It yields the protein CSAMGGGNQPQHF.

This clonotype was observed a handful of times. The V gene is TRBV12-3 or TRBV12-4, the J gene TRBJ2-5; perhaps TRBD2 as D (6 bases). The CDR3 covers 15 residues. V lost 0 bases and J lost 2, with 10 bases in between. The CDR3 coding sequence is TGTGCCAGCAGTTTAGCGGTGACTAGACAAGAGACCCAGTACTTC. Translation: CASSLAVTRQETQYF.

This clonotype was counted ten times or more. The chain is built from TRBV6-4 and TRBJ2-2; a weak D match, TRBD2 (7 bases). Germline CDR1 reads MRHNA; CDR2 reads SNTAGT. V was trimmed by 5 bases and J by 3 bases, leaving 13 bases between them. The CDR3 is 15 amino acids. CDR3 DNA sequence: TGTGCCAGCAGTCGGAGAGGGGGGGACACCGGGGAGCTGTTTTTT. Amino acid sequence: CASSRRGGDTGELFF.

This clonotype was detected many times. The chain has TRBV20-1 and TRBJ2-2; 8 bases are shared with TRBD1. V gave up 1 base and J gave up 6 bases; unmatched junction bases: 1. The CDR3 runs 13 residues. Germline lookup yields CDR1 DFQATT and CDR2 SNEGSKA (reference sequence). This CDR3 reads CSARVQGAGELFF. For the CDR3, the DNA is TGCAGTGCTAGAGTACAGGGGGCCGGGGAGCTGTTTTTT.

This clonotype was found many times. The chain joins TRBV4-1 to TRBJ1-1; D is possibly TRBD1 (5 bases). V was trimmed by 0 bases and J by 2 bases, leaving 13 bases between them. This CDR3 has 16 amino acids. CDR1 and CDR2 from the germline V gene are MGHRA and YSYEKL. The DNA for the CDR3 is TGCGCCAGCAGCCAAGATCGGGAGCAGGGTAACACTGAAGCTTTCTTT. Its translation: CASSQDREQGNTEAFF.

This clonotype was counted between two and nine times. The rearrangement links TRBV4-2 to TRBJ2-2; D not resolved. CDR1 and CDR2 from the germline V gene are LGHNA and YNFKEQ. V shed 0 bases and J shed 3 bases, with 14 bases lying between them. The CDR3 consists of 17 residues. CDR3: CASSQDSSYPDTGELFF. Here the CDR3 DNA reads TGTGCCAGCAGCCAAGACTCCTCCTATCCTGACACCGGGGAGCTGTTTTTT.

This clonotype was recorded at least ten times. The J gene is TRBJ1-5, the V gene TRBV24-1; D may be TRBD1 (5 bases). The germline V and J ends were trimmed by 1 base and 4 bases, with 10 bases remaining between them. CDR3 length: 15 amino acids. Looked up from germline, CDR1 is KGHDR and CDR2 is SFDVKD. CDR3 residues: CATSDFRQGNQPQHF. DNA of the CDR3: TGTGCCACCAGTGATTTCCGGCAGGGAAATCAGCCCCAGCATTTT.

This clonotype was counted once. The chain links TRBV28 to TRBJ1-1; D is possibly TRBD1 (6 bases). The germline gives CDR1 MDHEN, CDR2 SYDVKM. This CDR3 contains 13 residues. V shed 5 bases and J shed 2 bases, with 9 bases lying between them. The CDR3 region has the DNA TGTGCCAGCAGTGCCAGGGGCAACACTGAAGCTTTCTTT. Its protein product is CASSARGNTEAFF.

The chain uses TRBV29-1 and TRBJ1-1; 8 bases are shared with TRBD1. The CDR3 covers 14 residues. V gave up 3 bases and J gave up 1 base; unmatched junction bases: 4. Germline CDR1 SQVTM, CDR2 ANQGSEA. This CDR3 reads CSVEIGQGNTEAFF. The CDR3 DNA follows: TGCAGCGTTGAGATTGGACAGGGGAACACTGAAGCTTTCTTT. The variable domain in full, with the rest retrieved from reference TRBV29-1 and TRBJ1-1, is SAVISQKPSRDICQRGTSLTIQCQVDSQVTMMFWYRQQPGQSLTLIATANQGSEATYESGFVIDKFPISRPNLTFSTLTVSNMSPEDSSIYLCSVEIGQGNTEAFFGQGTRLTVV.

J is TRBJ1-1 and V is TRBV7-2; D is undetermined. The CDR3 runs 15 residues. The germline V gene has CDR1 SGHTA and CDR2 FQGNSA. V dropped 4 bases and J dropped 4 bases, with 16 bases sitting between them. For the CDR3, the DNA is TGTGCCAGCAGCTCCCTCCTGGCGCTGGCCACTGAAGCTTTCTTT. This sequence encodes CASSSLLALATEAFF.

This clonotype was counted many times. The chain links TRBV5-6 to TRBJ2-4; TRBD1 matches 11 bases. With 3 bases clipped from V and 8 bases from J, the junction kept 1 base outside the gene matches. Germline V gene data show CDR1 as SGHDT and CDR2 as YYEEEE. The CDR3 contains 13 residues. CDR3 protein: CASSWGQGDIQYF. The CDR3 DNA reads as TGTGCCAGCAGCTGGGGACAGGGGGACATTCAGTACTTC.

This clonotype was seen only a few times. The gene calls are TRBV6-4 and TRBJ1-1; D ambiguous. Trimming cost V 4 bases and J 0 bases, with 6 bases left between them. The germline V gene encodes CDR1 MRHNA and CDR2 SNTAGT. The CDR3 spans 13 residues. The CDR3 loop reads CASSAQVNTEAFF. CDR3 DNA: TGTGCCAGCAGTGCTCAGGTGAACACTGAAGCTTTCTTT.

This clonotype has a count of ten or more. V gene TRBV20-1 combines with J gene TRBJ2-7, with 12 bases fitting TRBD1. Germline CDR1 and CDR2: DFQATT and SNEGSKA (reference sequence). The V segment lost 6 bases and the J segment 5 bases; nucleotides outside the gene matches: 11. The CDR3 totals 15 residues. The DNA for the CDR3 is TGCAGTGCCCCCGGGGACAGGGGGCTCACGAACGAGCAGTACTTC. It codes for CSAPGDRGLTNEQYF.

At least ten counts were recorded for this clonotype. The chain employs TRBV7-6 and TRBJ2-3, with TRBD2 matching 9 bases. This CDR3 spans 17 amino acids. From germline, CDR1 is SGHVS and CDR2 FNYEAQ. The junction had 6 bases not matched to a gene; V was cut back by 2 bases and J by 0 bases. CDR3 DNA: TGTGCCAGCAGCTTATGGGCTAGCGGGGAGAGCACAGATACGCAGTATTTT. Protein sequence: CASSLWASGESTDTQYF.

The sample holds many counts of this clonotype. The chain carries TRBV19 and TRBJ1-5; possible D gene TRBD1, 6 bases. The CDR3 length is 15 residues. V was cut by 7 bases and J by 4 bases, with 17 bases left in between. Germline values: CDR1 LNHDA, CDR2 SQIVND (reference sequence). In DNA, the CDR3 is TGTGCCAGTATCTTTCAGGGGCCATCAAATCAGCCCCAGCATTTT. It yields the protein CASIFQGPSNQPQHF.

This clonotype was seen ten or more times. The gene calls are TRBV27 and TRBJ1-6; D call uncertain. The V gene lost 5 bases and the J gene lost 4 bases, with 3 bases spanning the gap. CDR1 is MNHEY, CDR2 SMNVEV, per germline (reference sequence). The CDR3 loop spans 12 amino acids. The chain's CDR3 is CASSKYNSPLHF. The CDR3 bases are TGTGCCAGCAGTAAATATAATTCACCCCTCCACTTT.

This clonotype was observed a few times. V and J are TRBV5-4 and TRBJ1-2; D gene ambiguous. The length of the CDR3 is 13 residues. Trimming cost V 0 bases and J 3 bases, with 6 bases left between them. From germline, CDR1 is SGHNT and CDR2 YYREEE (reference sequence). The CDR3 DNA reads TGTGCCAGCAGCTTGGACAAGTACTATGGCTACACCTTC. It codes for CASSLDKYYGYTF.

This clonotype was recorded many times. This chain links TRBV4-1 with TRBJ2-7; 9 bases line up with TRBD1. Trimming removed 0 bases from V and 9 bases from J; junction bases left unmatched: 15. The CDR3 runs 17 residues. Per the germline V gene, CDR1 is MGHRA and CDR2 is YSYEKL. The CDR3 region is CASSQDPRPGQGTGQYF. In DNA, the CDR3 is TGCGCCAGCAGCCAAGATCCTCGTCCCGGACAGGGGACTGGGCAGTACTTC.

This clonotype has a count of ten or more. The CDR3 DNA reads as TGTGCCAGCAGTGGTGAGGGCTACACCTTC. It codes for CASSGEGYTF. The rearrangement uses TRBV2 and TRBJ1-2; no definite D call. V lost 4 bases and J 8 bases, leaving 5 bases between the germline ends. The germline V gene encodes CDR1 SNHLY and CDR2 FYNNEI. The CDR3 has 10 residues.

V and J are TRBV28 and TRBJ2-7; D possibly corresponds to TRBD2 (5 bases). The CDR3 contains 14 residues. The germline V gene has CDR1 MDHEN and CDR2 SYDVKM. Trimming pared 7 bases from V and 3 bases from J, leaving 16 bases between. The CDR3 region is CASTISSGVYEQYF. As DNA, the CDR3 is TGTGCCAGCACCATCTCCTCCGGGGTCTACGAGCAGTACTTC.

This clonotype was observed a few times. CDR3 residues: CASTAGDTQYF. Here the CDR3 DNA reads TGTGCCAGCACGGCGGGAGATACGCAGTATTTT. The genes are TRBV9 and TRBJ2-3, with a weak D call TRBD2 (5 bases). The CDR3 loop spans 11 amino acids. The ends were cut back, 6 bases at V and 5 bases at J, with 7 bases in the middle. The germline gives CDR1 SGDLS, CDR2 YYNGEE. The complete variable domain, with remaining parts taken from reference TRBV9 and TRBJ2-3, reads DSGVTQTPKHLITATGQRVTLRCSPRSGDLSVYWYQQSLDQGLQFLIQYYNGEERAKGNILERFSAQQFPDLHSELNLSSLELGDSALYFCASTAGDTQYFGPGTRLTVL.

This clonotype has a count of ten or more. The chain couples TRBV7-6 to TRBJ2-1; tentative D call: TRBD2 (5 bases). Germline loops: CDR1 SGHVS, CDR2 FNYEAQ. V was clipped by 5 bases and J by 1 base, with 12 bases between them. The CDR3 runs to 15 residues. The CDR3 bases are TGTGCCAGCAGCCACCAGAGGGCTTCCTACAATGAGCAGTTCTTC. Encoded protein: CASSHQRASYNEQFF.